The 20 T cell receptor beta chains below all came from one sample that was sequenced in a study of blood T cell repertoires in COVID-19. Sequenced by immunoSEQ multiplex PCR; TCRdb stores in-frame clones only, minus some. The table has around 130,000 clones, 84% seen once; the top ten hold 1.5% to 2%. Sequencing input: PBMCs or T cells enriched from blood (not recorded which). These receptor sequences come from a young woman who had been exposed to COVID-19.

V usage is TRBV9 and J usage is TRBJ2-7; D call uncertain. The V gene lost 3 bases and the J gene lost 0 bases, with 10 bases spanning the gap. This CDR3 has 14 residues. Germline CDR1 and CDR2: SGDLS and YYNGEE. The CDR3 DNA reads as TGTGCCAGCAGCGCGGGTTTCTTCTCCTACGAGCAGTACTTC. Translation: CASSAGFFSYEQYF.

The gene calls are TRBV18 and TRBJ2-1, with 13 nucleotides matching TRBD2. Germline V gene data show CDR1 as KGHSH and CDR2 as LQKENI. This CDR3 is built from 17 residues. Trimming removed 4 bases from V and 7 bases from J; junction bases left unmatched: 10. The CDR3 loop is CASSRTRTSGSGNEQFF. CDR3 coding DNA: TGTGCCAGCTCACGAACCCGGACTAGCGGGAGCGGGAATGAGCAGTTCTTC.

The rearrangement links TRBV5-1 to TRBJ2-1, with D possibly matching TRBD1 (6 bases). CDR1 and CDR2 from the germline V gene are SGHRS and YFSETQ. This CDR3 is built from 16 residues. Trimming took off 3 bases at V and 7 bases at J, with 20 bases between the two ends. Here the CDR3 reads CASSSETGRSWNEQFF. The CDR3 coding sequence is TGCGCCAGCAGCTCGGAAACAGGGAGATCGTGGAATGAGCAGTTCTTC.

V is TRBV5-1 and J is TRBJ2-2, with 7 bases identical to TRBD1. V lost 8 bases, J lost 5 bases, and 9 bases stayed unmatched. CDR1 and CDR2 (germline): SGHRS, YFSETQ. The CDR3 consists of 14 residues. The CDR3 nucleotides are TGCGCCAGTCAGGGGACAGATTTAACCGGGGAGCTGTTTTTT. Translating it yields CASQGTDLTGELFF.

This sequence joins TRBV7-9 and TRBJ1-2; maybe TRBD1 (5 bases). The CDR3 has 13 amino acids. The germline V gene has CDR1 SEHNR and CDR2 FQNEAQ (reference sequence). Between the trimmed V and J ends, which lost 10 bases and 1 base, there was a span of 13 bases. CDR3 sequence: CATPGSFNYGYTF. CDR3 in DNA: TGTGCCACCCCAGGGTCTTTTAACTATGGCTACACCTTC. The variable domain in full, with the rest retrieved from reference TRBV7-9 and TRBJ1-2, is DTGVSQNPRHKITKRGQNVTFRCDPISEHNRLYWYRQTLGQGPEFLTYFQNEAQLEKSRLLSDRFSAERPKGSFSTLEIQRTEQGDSAMYLCATPGSFNYGYTFGSGTRLTVV.

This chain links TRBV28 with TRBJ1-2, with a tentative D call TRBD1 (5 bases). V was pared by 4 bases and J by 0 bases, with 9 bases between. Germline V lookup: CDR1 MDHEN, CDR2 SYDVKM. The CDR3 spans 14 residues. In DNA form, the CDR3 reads TGTGCCAGCAGTTCGACAGAAGCTAACTATGGCTACACCTTC. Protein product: CASSSTEANYGYTF.

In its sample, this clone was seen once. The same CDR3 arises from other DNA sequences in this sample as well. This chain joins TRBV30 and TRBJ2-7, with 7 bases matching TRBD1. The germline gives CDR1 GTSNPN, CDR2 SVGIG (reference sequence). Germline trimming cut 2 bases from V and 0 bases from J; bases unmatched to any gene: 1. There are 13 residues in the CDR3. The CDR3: CAWSRQGSYEQYF. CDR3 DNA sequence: TGTGCCTGGAGTCGACAGGGCTCCTACGAGCAGTACTTC. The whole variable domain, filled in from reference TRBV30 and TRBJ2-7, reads SQTIHQWPATLVQPVGSPLSLECTVEGTSNPNLYWYRQAAGRGLQLLFYSVGIGQISSEVPQNLSASRPQDRQFILSSKKLLLSDSGFYLCAWSRQGSYEQYFGPGTRLTVT.

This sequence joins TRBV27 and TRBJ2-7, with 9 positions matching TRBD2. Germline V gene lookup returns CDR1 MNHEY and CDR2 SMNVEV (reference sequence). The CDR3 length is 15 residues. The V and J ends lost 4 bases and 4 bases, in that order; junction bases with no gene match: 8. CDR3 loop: CASSSPSGTGYEQYF. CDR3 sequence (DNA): TGTGCCAGCAGTTCGCCTAGCGGGACGGGTTACGAGCAGTACTTC.

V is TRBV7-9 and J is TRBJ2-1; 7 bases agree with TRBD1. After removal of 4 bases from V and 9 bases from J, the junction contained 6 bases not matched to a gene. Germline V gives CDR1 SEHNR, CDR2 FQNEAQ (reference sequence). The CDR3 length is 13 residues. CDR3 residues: CASSYTGAGEQFF. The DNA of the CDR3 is TGTGCCAGCAGCTACACAGGGGCGGGTGAGCAGTTCTTC.

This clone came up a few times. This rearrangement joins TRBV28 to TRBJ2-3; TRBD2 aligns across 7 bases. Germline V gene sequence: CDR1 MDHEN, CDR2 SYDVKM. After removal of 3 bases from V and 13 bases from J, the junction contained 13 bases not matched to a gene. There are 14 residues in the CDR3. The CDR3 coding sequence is TGTGCCAGCAGTTTCCCCGGGGGGTACAAGCTGGAGTATTTT. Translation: CASSFPGGYKLEYF.

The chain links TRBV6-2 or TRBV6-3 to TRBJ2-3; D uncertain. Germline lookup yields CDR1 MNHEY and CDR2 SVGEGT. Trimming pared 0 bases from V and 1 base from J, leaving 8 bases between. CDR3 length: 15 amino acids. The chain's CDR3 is CASSYSTTRTDTQYF. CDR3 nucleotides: TGTGCCAGCAGTTACTCGACGACTCGCACAGATACGCAGTATTTT.

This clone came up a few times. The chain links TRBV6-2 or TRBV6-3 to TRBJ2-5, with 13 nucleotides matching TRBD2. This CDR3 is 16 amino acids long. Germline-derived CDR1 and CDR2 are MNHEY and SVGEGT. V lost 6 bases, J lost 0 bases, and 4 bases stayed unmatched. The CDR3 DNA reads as TGTGCCAGCAGCCCGGGACTAGCGGGGTACCAAGAGACCCAGTACTTC. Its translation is CASSPGLAGYQETQYF.

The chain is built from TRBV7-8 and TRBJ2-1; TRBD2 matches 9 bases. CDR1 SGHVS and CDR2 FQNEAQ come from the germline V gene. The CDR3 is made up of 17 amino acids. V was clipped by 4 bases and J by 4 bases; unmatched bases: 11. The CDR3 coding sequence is TGTGCCAGCAGCTCCCTTCGACTAGCGGAGAATTACAATGAGCAGTTCTTC. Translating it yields CASSSLRLAENYNEQFF.

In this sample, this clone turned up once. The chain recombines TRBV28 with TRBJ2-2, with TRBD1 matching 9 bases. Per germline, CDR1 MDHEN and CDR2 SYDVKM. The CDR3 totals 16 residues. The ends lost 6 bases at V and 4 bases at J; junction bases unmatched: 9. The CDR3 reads CASRGPGQGFTGELFF. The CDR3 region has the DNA TGTGCCAGCAGGGGGCCGGGACAGGGTTTCACCGGGGAGCTGTTTTTT. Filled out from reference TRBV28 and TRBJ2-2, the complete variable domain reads DVKVTQSSRYLVKRTGEKVFLECVQDMDHENMFWYRQDPGLGLRLIYFSYDVKMKEKGDIPEGYSVSREKKERFSLILESASTNQTSMYLCASRGPGQGFTGELFFGEGSRLTVL.

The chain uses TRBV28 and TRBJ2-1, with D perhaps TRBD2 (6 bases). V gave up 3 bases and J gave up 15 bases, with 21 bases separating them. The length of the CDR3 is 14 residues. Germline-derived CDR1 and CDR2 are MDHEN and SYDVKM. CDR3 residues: CASSFSKSGAFGFF. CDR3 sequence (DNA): TGTGCCAGCAGTTTCTCTAAGTCGGGAGCGTTCGGGTTCTTC. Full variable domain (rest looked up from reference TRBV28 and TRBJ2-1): DVKVTQSSRYLVKRTGEKVFLECVQDMDHENMFWYRQDPGLGLRLIYFSYDVKMKEKGDIPEGYSVSREKKERFSLILESASTNQTSMYLCASSFSKSGAFGFFGPGTRLTVL.

The CDR3 nucleotides read TGTGCCAGCTCTCCGACAACTAGCACAGATACGCAGTATTTT. Translated: CASSPTTSTDTQYF. The J gene is TRBJ2-3, the V gene TRBV9; no clear D gene. CDR3 length: 14 residues. Germline loops: CDR1 SGDLS, CDR2 YYNGEE. The V and J ends lost 7 bases and 0 bases respectively, with 12 bases between them.

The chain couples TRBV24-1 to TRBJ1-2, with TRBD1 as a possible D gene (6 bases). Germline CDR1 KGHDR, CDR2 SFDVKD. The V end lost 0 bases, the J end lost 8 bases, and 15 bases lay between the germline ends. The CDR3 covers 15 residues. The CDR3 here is CATSDLAGTFYGYTF. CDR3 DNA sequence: TGTGCCACCAGTGATTTGGCAGGGACATTCTACGGCTACACCTTC.

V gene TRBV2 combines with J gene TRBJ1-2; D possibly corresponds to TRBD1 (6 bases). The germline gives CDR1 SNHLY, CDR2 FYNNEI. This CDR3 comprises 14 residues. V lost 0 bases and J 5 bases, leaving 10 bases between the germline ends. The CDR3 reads CASSEALTGYGYTF. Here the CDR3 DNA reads TGTGCCAGCAGTGAAGCGCTGACAGGATATGGCTACACCTTC.

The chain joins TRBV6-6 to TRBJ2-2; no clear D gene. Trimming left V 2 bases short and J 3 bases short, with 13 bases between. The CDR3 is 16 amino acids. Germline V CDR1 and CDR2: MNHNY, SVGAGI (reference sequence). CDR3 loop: CASSYDVAVDTGELFF. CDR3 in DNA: TGTGCCAGCAGTTACGATGTGGCAGTTGACACCGGGGAGCTGTTTTTT.

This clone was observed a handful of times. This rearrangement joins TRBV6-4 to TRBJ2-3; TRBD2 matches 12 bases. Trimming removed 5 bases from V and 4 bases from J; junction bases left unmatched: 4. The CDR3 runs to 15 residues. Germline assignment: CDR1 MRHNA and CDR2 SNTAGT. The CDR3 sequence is CASSLAGGPADTQYF. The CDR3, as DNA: TGTGCCAGCAGTCTAGCGGGAGGGCCAGCAGATACGCAGTATTTT.